The source of this T cell receptor beta chain is a study of blood T cell repertoires in COVID-19. Some clones are missing from TCRdb's copy, which holds only in-frame ones; the method was immunoSEQ multiplex PCR. The repertoire holds some 75,000 clones, with 75% to 90% as singletons. This CDR3 is built from 17 residues. V lost 3 bases, J lost 2 bases, and 6 bases stayed unmatched. CDR1 and CDR2 from the germline V gene are SGHNT and YYREEE (reference sequence). The V gene is TRBV5-4, the J gene TRBJ2-3; TRBD2 aligns across 13 bases. The specimen was peripheral blood. The sequence was collected from a man over 45 with COVID-19, enrolled during active disease. For the CDR3, the DNA is TGTGCCAGCAGCTCAAAACTAGCGGGAGGGAACACAGATACGCAGTATTTT. Protein sequence: CASSSKLAGGNTDTQYF. Full variable domain (outside the CDR3, taken from reference TRBV5-4 and TRBJ2-3): ETGVTQSPTHLIKTRGQQVTLRCSSQSGHNTVSWYQQALGQGPQFIFQYYREEENGRGNFPPRFSGLQFPNYSSELNVNALELDDSALYLCASSSKLAGGNTDTQYFGPGTRLTVL.